This T cell receptor beta chain was recovered during a study of regulatory T cells. The PCR used 52 TRBV and 13 TRBJ primers. Clones were sequenced by immunoSEQ multiplex PCR, and TCRdb holds only the in-frame ones, with some missing. Of 3,000 to 4,000 clones detected, 90% to 95% appear once; the ten largest clones hold around 3.4%. Study-level results: Regulatory T cells from CD3G-deficient patients were less diverse than autologous conventional CD4+ cells and control regulatory cells. Regulatory T-cell repertoire restriction differed between patients, peaking in the two most autoimmune.

CDR1 SQVTM and CDR2 ANQGSEA come from the germline V gene. This CDR3 contains 15 residues. V lost 1 base and J 2 bases, leaving 9 bases between the germline ends. This clone was seen a single time. The antigen is unknown. Autoimmunity was present in every CD3G-deficient patient, worse in two. The receptor was derived from a person in their late teens or twenties with CD3G deficiency. This sequence joins TRBV29-1 and TRBJ2-6; D might be TRBD2 (6 bases). Input material: CD4+ Tregs sorted from blood. The CDR3: CSVEGGGTGANVLTF. In DNA, the CDR3 is TGCAGCGTTGAAGGCGGAGGGACTGGGGCCAACGTCCTGACTTTC.